This note documents a single T cell receptor (beta chain) sequence. The V end was cut by 5 bases, the J end by 1 base, with 11 bases between. The germline V gene encodes CDR1 MRHNA and CDR2 SNTAGT. This CDR3 is 15 amino acids long. The data were taken from a study of blood T cell repertoires in COVID-19. The authors' processing: For nucleated cells, counts were estimated from reference gene primer amplification. The method was immunoSEQ multiplex PCR; TCRdb's version includes in-frame clones alone and lacks a portion of them. D and trimming were read from the DNA, whereas the V and J calls and clone size are those reported in that table. The table has some 350,000 clones, roughly 90% seen once.

The V and J genes are TRBV6-4 and TRBJ2-2; D is possibly TRBD1 (6 bases). The TCR sequence derives from a woman aged 30 to 39 with COVID-19, enrolled during active disease. The material sequenced was peripheral blood. CDR3 in DNA: TGTGCCAGCAGTCCGACAGGACTGAACACCGGGGAGCTGTTTTTT. It is translated as CASSPTGLNTGELFF.